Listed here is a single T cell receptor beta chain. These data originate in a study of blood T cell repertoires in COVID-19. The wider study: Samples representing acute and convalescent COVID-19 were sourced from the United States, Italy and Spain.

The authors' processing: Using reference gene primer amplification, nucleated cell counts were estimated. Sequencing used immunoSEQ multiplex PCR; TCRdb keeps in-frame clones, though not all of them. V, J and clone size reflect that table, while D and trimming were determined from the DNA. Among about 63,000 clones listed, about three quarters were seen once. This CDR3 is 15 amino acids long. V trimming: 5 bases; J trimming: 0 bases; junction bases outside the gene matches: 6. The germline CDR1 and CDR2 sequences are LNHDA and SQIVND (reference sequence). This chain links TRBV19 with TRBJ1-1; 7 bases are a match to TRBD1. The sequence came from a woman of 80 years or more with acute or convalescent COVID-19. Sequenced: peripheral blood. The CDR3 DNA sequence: TGTGCCAGTAGTCTACAGGGGTCCATGAACACTGAAGCTTTCTTT. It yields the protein CASSLQGSMNTEAFF.